Listed below are T cell receptor beta chains from one sample, sequenced in a study of cytomegalovirus exposure and HLA in healthy donors. TCRdb keeps only in-frame clones here, not all; method: immunoSEQ multiplex PCR. The table shows approximately 210,000 clones, with approximately 80% occurring only once. Sequenced input: PBMCs. The receptors originated from a woman aged 45 to 65 in good health and CMV-seropositive. Both conserved end residues are part of each CDR3. The size of a clone is reported for some rows only, either as once, few or many, or as a class for expanded clones.

clone size,V gene,CDR3 length,J gene,CDR3 protein
.,TRBV18,16,TRBJ1-5,CASSAGGPLSNQPQHF
.,TRBV7-9,17,TRBJ1-3,CASSDGQVGVRGNTIYF
.,TRBV5-6,14,TRBJ2-7,CASSGGTQELEQYF
.,TRBV4-1,16,TRBJ1-2,CASIPKPLQGSGGYTF
.,TRBV7-6,15,TRBJ2-3,CASSSTSGDTDTQYF
.,TRBV6-5,12,TRBJ1-5,CASSEAYQPQHF
.,TRBV4-1,15,TRBJ1-1,CASSQGWTGVTEAFF
.,TRBV30,16,TRBJ1-4,CAWSGRGYATNEKLFF
few,TRBV12-5,14,TRBJ1-4,CASTQGVTNEKLFF
.,TRBV2,19,TRBJ1-1,CASSEALYGAGGADTEAFF
.,TRBV7-9,16,TRBJ1-2,CASSLAVIIAPYGYTF
.,TRBV2,17,TRBJ1-2,CASSEGRGGQGGYGYTF
.,TRBV7-2,17,TRBJ1-2,CASSLLSLQDSSYGYTF
.,TRBV5-6,16,TRBJ1-2,CASSLLSGASSYGYTF
.,TRBV19,17,TRBJ2-2,CASRPGTSGGITGELFF
.,TRBV27,15,TRBJ2-7,CASSLAGTPYYEQYF
.,TRBV27,13,TRBJ1-2,CASSYGDNYGYTF
.,TRBV6-5,15,TRBJ2-6,CASSYGDSGANVLTF
.,TRBV6-5,14,TRBJ2-3,CASTRSVSTDTQYF
.,TRBV9,14,TRBJ1-4,CASSAQGPGEKLFF
few,TRBV6-1,15,TRBJ1-6,CASSERSGDNSPLHF
.,TRBV29-1,12,TRBJ1-1,CSARGGDTEAFF
once,TRBV5-1,19,TRBJ1-1,CASLPISRTGDLSNTEAFF
.,TRBV2,17,TRBJ1-1,CASRPGQGGWMNTEAFF
.,TRBV9,13,TRBJ2-1,CASSPGTYNEQFF
.,TRBV6-1,14,TRBJ2-2,CASSEGLASGELFF
.,TRBV7-8,16,TRBJ2-1,CASSSGLAGGYNEQFF
.,TRBV2,11,TRBJ2-7,CASSGSYEQYF
.,TRBV19,14,TRBJ1-2,CASSQEGQFYGYTF
.,TRBV2,12,TRBJ2-7,CASSWTGSEQYF
once,TRBV7-2,15,TRBJ1-5,CASSPGQVSNQPQHF
.,TRBV9,13,TRBJ1-1,CASSATGVTEAFF
.,TRBV20-1,11,TRBJ2-1,CSVPQYNEQFF
.,TRBV5-6,15,TRBJ1-5,CASSLTSSGNQPQHF
.,TRBV30,15,TRBJ1-5,CAWATGTVSNQPQHF
few,TRBV19,12,TRBJ2-1,CASSIIEAGKFF
.,TRBV6-5,13,TRBJ1-5,CASSYHRDQPQHF
.,TRBV5-1,15,TRBJ2-3,CASSSQGSSTDTQYF
.,TRBV20-1,10,TRBJ1-1,CSATTFEAFF
.,TRBV7-2,16,TRBJ2-3,CASSREGAGLTDTQYF
.,TRBV19,14,TRBJ2-7,CASSLGPATYEQYF
.,TRBV28,13,TRBJ1-5,CASSPTGGQPQHF
.,TRBV6-1,13,TRBJ2-5,CASLRGYQETQYF
.,TRBV27,14,TRBJ2-2,CASSFDRGTGELFF
.,TRBV5-4,14,TRBJ2-5,CASSSGLYQETQYF
.,TRBV7-9,16,TRBJ2-3,CASSVWTGASTDTQYF